These T cell receptor beta chains were read from a single sample in a study of blood T cell repertoires in COVID-19. Assay: immunoSEQ multiplex PCR; the TCRdb copy retains only in-frame clones and omits some. Among a few hundred thousand clones listed, 70% to 90% were seen once. Source material: PBMCs or T cells enriched from blood (not recorded which). The receptors were gathered from a woman aged 30 to 39 who had recovered from COVID-19. CDR3s include the opening cysteine and the closing phenylalanine or tryptophan. D genes are given only for firm matches. Clone size, where shown, is once, few, many, or a class for clones that have expanded.

>TRBV5-1|TRBJ2-5|-|-
CASTLTNNQETQYF
TGCGCCAGCACCCTCACGAACAACCAAGAGACCCAGTACTTC
>TRBV12-3/TRBV12-4|TRBJ1-2|-|-
CASSPNFYGYTF
TGTGCCAGCAGCCCAAATTTCTATGGCTACACCTTC
>TRBV7-9|TRBJ2-1|-|TRBD2
CASSLGLAGGIYNEQFF
TGTGCCAGCAGCTTAGGACTAGCGGGGGGTATCTACAATGAGCAGTTCTTC
>TRBV19|TRBJ1-5|-|TRBD1
CASSIGPTGGQPQHF
TGTGCCAGTAGTATAGGCCCTACAGGGGGCCAGCCCCAGCATTTT
>TRBV29-1|TRBJ1-2|few|-
CSVESREDYGYTF
TGCAGCGTTGAATCCCGGGAAGACTATGGCTACACCTTC
>TRBV5-1|TRBJ1-1|-|TRBD1
CASSLGGTGEAFF
TGCGCCAGCAGCTTGGGCGGGACAGGGGAAGCTTTCTTT
>TRBV19|TRBJ1-1|-|TRBD1
CASSIMGVLGQDTEAFF
TGTGCCAGTAGTATAATGGGTGTTCTGGGACAGGACACTGAAGCTTTCTTT
>TRBV19|TRBJ1-1|-|-
CASGIAGVNTEAFF
TGTGCCAGTGGCATCGCCGGGGTGAACACTGAAGCTTTCTTT
>TRBV19|TRBJ1-5|-|-
CASSIDLGQPQHF
TGTGCCAGTAGTATAGATCTTGGCCAGCCCCAGCATTTT
>TRBV19|TRBJ1-1|few|TRBD1
CASSGRGETGPSKDTEAFF
TGTGCCAGTAGCGGGCGGGGGGAGACAGGGCCGTCGAAGGACACTGAAGCTTTCTTT
>TRBV4-1|TRBJ2-3|-|-
CASSQVNLLVTDTQYF
TGCGCCAGCAGCCAAGTGAACTTGTTGGTCACAGATACGCAGTATTTT
>TRBV5-1|TRBJ1-2|-|TRBD1
CASSGDRFNYGYTF
TGCGCCAGCAGCGGGGACAGGTTCAACTATGGCTACACCTTC
>TRBV9|TRBJ1-6|-|-
CASSVDQGIGSPLHF
TGTGCCAGCAGCGTAGATCAGGGGATCGGCTCACCCCTCCACTTT
>TRBV7-9|TRBJ2-7|once|-
CASSPRQESSYEQYF
TGTGCCAGCAGCCCGCGACAGGAGAGCTCCTACGAGCAGTACTTC
>TRBV7-2|TRBJ1-5|-|TRBD1
CASSSNRGQGNQPQHF
TGTGCCAGCAGCTCAAATCGGGGACAGGGGAATCAGCCCCAGCATTTT
>TRBV3-1/TRBV3-2|TRBJ1-6|-|-
CASSQALSSYNSPLHF
TGTGCCAGCAGCCAAGCTCTAAGCTCCTATAATTCACCCCTCCACTTT
>TRBV9|TRBJ1-1|-|TRBD1
CASSAEGAGTEAFF
TGTGCCAGCAGCGCCGAGGGGGCGGGGACTGAAGCTTTCTTT
>TRBV5-1|TRBJ2-7|once|TRBD2
CASSLQRGGLNEQYF
TGCGCCAGCAGCTTGCAGCGGGGGGGCCTTAACGAGCAGTACTTC
>TRBV5-4|TRBJ2-2|-|TRBD1
CASSHLTGLDTGELFF
TGTGCCAGCAGTCACCTGACAGGGCTCGACACCGGGGAGCTGTTTTTT
>TRBV3-1/TRBV3-2|TRBJ2-7|once|TRBD2
CASSRGTSGGAYEQYF
TGTGCCAGCAGCCGAGGGACTAGCGGGGGGGCCTACGAGCAGTACTTC
>TRBV19|TRBJ2-3|-|TRBD1
CASTLGQGTDTQYF
TGTGCCAGTACCTTGGGACAGGGAACAGATACGCAGTATTTT
>TRBV3-1/TRBV3-2|TRBJ1-6|-|-
CASSRLAGSRSPLHF
TGTGCCAGCAGCCGGCTGGCCGGCTCGAGGTCACCCCTCCACTTT
>TRBV11-2|TRBJ1-4|-|-
CASSSLRATNEKLFF
TGTGCCAGCAGCTCCCTAAGAGCAACTAATGAAAAACTGTTTTTT
>TRBV7-2|TRBJ1-1|-|-
CASSWARDNEAFF
TGTGCCAGCAGCTGGGCGAGGGACAATGAAGCTTTCTTT
>TRBV6-4|TRBJ2-7|-|-
CASSDFRGRTYEQYF
TGTGCCAGCAGTGACTTCCGGGGTCGGACCTACGAGCAGTACTTC
>TRBV11-2|TRBJ1-1|-|TRBD1
CASSSPTGTGMNTEAFF
TGTGCCAGCAGCTCACCTACTGGGACAGGAATGAACACTGAAGCTTTCTTT
>TRBV9|TRBJ2-5|-|-
CASSVGGLETQYF
TGTGCCAGCAGCGTAGGTGGGCTGGAGACCCAGTACTTC
>TRBV2|TRBJ2-1|-|TRBD2
CASSGLAGGIDEQFF
TGTGCCAGCAGCGGACTAGCGGGGGGGATTGATGAGCAGTTCTTC
>TRBV29-1|TRBJ1-2|-|-
CSVDGYRERYGYTF
TGCAGCGTTGATGGGTACAGGGAGAGGTATGGCTACACCTTC
>TRBV6-6|TRBJ2-3|-|-
CASSQQWATQYF
TGTGCCAGCAGTCAACAGTGGGCTACGCAGTATTTT
>TRBV9|TRBJ2-2|-|-
CASSALDSGTGELFF
TGTGCCAGCAGCGCCCTCGACAGTGGCACCGGGGAGCTGTTTTTT
>TRBV7-9|TRBJ2-1|-|TRBD1
CASSLSGQGGNEQFF
TGTGCCAGCAGCTTATCGGGACAGGGGGGCAATGAGCAGTTCTTC
>TRBV3-1/TRBV3-2|TRBJ2-2|-|TRBD2
CASSPRGRGGRELFF
TGTGCCAGCAGCCCCCGGGGGCGGGGGGGCCGGGAGCTGTTTTTT
>TRBV27|TRBJ1-4|-|-
CASRLAGDEKLFF
TGTGCCAGCAGGTTGGCAGGGGATGAAAAACTGTTTTTT
>TRBV3-1/TRBV3-2|TRBJ1-6|-|-
CASSRDRLDNSPLHF
TGTGCCAGCAGCCGAGACAGGTTGGATAATTCACCCCTCCACTTT
>TRBV3-1/TRBV3-2|TRBJ2-5|once|TRBD1
CASSQYVTGGEETQYF
TGTGCCAGCAGCCAATACGTGACAGGGGGTGAAGAGACCCAGTACTTC
>TRBV29-1|TRBJ1-1|-|-
CTSGDVTEAFF
TGCACGTCAGGGGACGTCACTGAAGCTTTCTTT
>TRBV5-4|TRBJ2-3|-|-
CASSLRQLSTDTQYF
TGTGCCAGCAGCTTGAGACAGCTAAGCACAGATACGCAGTATTTT
>TRBV10-3|TRBJ2-7|-|-
CAISDQGGTYEQYF
TGTGCCATCAGTGACCAGGGAGGAACCTACGAGCAGTACTTC
>TRBV5-1|TRBJ1-1|-|TRBD1
CASSLRWDRVNTEAFF
TGCGCCAGCAGCTTGCGTTGGGACAGAGTGAACACTGAAGCTTTCTTT
>TRBV6-5|TRBJ2-1|-|TRBD2
CAGRGGRIFGDEQFF
TGTGCCGGCCGGGGGGGCAGGATTTTTGGAGATGAGCAGTTCTTC
>TRBV18|TRBJ1-2|-|-
CASSPSVGQRVYGYTF
TGTGCCAGCTCACCAAGCGTGGGGCAGCGAGTCTATGGCTACACCTTC
>TRBV29-1|TRBJ1-2|-|-
CSVTAEVSLRGYTF
TGCAGCGTTACCGCGGAGGTATCCTTGCGTGGCTACACCTTC
>TRBV10-3|TRBJ2-7|-|TRBD1
CATTGQVYEQYF
TGTGCCACCACGGGACAGGTCTACGAGCAGTACTTC